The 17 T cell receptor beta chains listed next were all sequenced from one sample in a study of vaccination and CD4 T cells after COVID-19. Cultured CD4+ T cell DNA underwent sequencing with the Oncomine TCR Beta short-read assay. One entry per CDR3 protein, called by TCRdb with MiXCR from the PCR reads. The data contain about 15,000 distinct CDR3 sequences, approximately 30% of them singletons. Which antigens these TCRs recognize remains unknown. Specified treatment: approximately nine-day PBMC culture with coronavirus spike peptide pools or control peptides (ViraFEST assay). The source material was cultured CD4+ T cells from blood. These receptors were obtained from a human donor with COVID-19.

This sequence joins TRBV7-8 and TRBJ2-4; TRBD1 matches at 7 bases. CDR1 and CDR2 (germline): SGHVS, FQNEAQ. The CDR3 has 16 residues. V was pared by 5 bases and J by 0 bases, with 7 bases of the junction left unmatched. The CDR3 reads CASSPGQQLAKNIQYF. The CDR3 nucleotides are TGTGCCAGCAGCCCGGGACAGCAATTAGCCAAAAACATTCAGTACTTC.

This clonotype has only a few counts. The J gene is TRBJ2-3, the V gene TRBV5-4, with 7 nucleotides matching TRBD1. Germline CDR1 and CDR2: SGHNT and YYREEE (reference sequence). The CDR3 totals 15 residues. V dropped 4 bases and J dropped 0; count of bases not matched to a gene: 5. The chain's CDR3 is CASSKGTASTDTQYF. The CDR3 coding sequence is TGTGCCAGCAGCAAGGGGACAGCTAGCACAGATACGCAGTATTTT.

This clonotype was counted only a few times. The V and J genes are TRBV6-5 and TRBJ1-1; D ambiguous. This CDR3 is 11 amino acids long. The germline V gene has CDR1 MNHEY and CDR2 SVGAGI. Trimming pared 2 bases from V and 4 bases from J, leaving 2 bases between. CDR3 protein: CASSYRTEAFF. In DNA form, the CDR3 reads TGTGCCAGCAGTTACCGCACTGAAGCTTTCTTT.

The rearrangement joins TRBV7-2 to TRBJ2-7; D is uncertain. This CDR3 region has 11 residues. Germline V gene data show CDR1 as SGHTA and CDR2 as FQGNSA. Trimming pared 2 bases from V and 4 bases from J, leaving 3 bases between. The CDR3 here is CASSLKYEQYF. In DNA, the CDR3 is TGTGCCAGCAGCTTAAAGTACGAGCAGTACTTC.

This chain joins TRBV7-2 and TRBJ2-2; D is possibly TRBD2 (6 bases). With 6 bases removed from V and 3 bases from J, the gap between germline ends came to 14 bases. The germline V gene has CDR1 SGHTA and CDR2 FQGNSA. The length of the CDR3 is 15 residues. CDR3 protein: CASRTPGLYTGELFF. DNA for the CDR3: TGTGCCAGCAGAACCCCGGGACTCTACACCGGGGAGCTGTTTTTT.

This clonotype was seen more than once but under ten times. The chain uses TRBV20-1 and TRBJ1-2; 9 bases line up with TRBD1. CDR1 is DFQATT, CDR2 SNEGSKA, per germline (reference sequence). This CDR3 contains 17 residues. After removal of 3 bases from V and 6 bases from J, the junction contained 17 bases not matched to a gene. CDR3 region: CSASGGTGIEWVHGYTF. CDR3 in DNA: TGCAGTGCTAGCGGAGGGACAGGGATTGAGTGGGTTCATGGCTACACCTTC.

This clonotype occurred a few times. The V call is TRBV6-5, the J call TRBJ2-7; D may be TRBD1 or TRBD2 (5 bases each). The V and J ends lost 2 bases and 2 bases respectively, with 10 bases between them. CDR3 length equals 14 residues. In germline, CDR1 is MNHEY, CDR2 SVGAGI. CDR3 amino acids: CASSYGTRTYEQYF. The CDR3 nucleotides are TGTGCCAGCAGTTACGGGACGCGGACCTACGAGCAGTACTTC.

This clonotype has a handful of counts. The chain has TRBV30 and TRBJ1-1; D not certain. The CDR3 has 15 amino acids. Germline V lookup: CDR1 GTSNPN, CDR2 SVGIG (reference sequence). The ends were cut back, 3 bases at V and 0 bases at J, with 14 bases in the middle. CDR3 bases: TGTGCCTGGAGAGTCCACTTGCGATTGAACACTGAAGCTTTCTTT. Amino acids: CAWRVHLRLNTEAFF.

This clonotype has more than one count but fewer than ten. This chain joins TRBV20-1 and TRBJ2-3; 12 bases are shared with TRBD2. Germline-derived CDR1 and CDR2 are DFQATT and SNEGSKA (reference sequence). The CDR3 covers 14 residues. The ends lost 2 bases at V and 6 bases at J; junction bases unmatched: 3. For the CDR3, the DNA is TGCAGTGCTAGACTAGCGGGGGGGGGGGATACGCAGTATTTT. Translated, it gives CSARLAGGGDTQYF.

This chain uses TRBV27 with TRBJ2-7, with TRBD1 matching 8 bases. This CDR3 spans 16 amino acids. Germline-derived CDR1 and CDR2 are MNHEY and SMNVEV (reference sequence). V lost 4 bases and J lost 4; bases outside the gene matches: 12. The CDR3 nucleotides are TGTGCCAGCAGTTCCGCGACAGGGGCGGTGGGGTACGAGCAGTACTTC. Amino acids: CASSSATGAVGYEQYF.

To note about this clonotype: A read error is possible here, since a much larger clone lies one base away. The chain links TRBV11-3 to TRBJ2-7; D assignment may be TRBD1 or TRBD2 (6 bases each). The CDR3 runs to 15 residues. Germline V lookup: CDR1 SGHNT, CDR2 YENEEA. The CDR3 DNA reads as TGTGCCAGCAGCCTAGGGGGACTTTACTCCTGCGAGCAGTACTTC. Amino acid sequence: CASSLGGLYSCEQYF.

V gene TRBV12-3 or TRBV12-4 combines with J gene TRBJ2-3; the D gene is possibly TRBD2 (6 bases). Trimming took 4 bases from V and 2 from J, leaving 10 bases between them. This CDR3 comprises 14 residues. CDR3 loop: CASSSTRNTDTQYF. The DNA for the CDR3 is TGTGCCAGCAGTTCGACTAGGAACACAGATACGCAGTATTTT.

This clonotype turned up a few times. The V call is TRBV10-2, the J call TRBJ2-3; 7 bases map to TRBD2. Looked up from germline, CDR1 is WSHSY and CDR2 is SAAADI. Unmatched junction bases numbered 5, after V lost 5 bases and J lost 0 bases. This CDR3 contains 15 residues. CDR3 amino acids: CASSFGGGSTDTQYF. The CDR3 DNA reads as TGCGCCAGCAGTTTCGGGGGAGGGAGCACAGATACGCAGTATTTT.

For the CDR3, the DNA is TGTGCCAGCGAGGGAGTTGGAACTGAAGCTTTCTTT. Residues: CASEGVGTEAFF. This chain links TRBV12-3 or TRBV12-4 with TRBJ1-1; D remains ambiguous. This CDR3 region has 12 residues. V shed 8 bases and J shed 5 bases, with 12 bases lying between them.

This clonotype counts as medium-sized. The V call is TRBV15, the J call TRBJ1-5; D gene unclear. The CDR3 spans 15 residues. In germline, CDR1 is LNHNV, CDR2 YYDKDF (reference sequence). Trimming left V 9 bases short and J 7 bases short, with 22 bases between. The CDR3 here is CATESLGAARQPQHF. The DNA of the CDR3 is TGTGCCACGGAGTCCCTAGGCGCAGCACGGCAGCCCCAGCATTTT. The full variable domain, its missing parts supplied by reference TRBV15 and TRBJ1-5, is DAMVIQNPRYQVTQFGKPVTLSCSQTLNHNVMYWYQQKSSQAPKLLFHYYDKDFNNEADTPDNFQSRRPNTSFCFLDIRSPGLGDTAMYLCATESLGAARQPQHFGDGTRLSIL.

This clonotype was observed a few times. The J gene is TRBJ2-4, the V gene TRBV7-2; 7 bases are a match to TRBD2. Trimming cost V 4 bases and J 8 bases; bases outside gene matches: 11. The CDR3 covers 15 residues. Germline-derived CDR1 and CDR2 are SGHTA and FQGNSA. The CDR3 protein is CASSYLRGAGDIQYF. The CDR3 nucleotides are TGTGCCAGCAGCTACTTACGCGGGGCGGGAGACATTCAGTACTTC.

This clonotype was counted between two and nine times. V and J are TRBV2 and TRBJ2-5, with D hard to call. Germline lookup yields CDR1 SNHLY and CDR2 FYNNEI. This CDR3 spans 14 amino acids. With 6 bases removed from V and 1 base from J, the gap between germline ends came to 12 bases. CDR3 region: CASSVGWSQETQYF. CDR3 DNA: TGTGCCAGCAGCGTAGGGTGGTCCCAAGAGACCCAGTACTTC.